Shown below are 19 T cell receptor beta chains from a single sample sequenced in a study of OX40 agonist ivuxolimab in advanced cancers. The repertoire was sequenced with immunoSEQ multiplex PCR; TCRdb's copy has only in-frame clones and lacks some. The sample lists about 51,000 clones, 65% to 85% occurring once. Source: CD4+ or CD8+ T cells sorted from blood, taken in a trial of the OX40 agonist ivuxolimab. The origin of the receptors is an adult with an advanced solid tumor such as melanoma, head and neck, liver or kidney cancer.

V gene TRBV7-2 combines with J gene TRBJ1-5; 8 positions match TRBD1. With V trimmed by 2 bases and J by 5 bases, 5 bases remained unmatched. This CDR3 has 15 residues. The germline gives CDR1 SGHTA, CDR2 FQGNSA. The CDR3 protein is CASSLTDRGHQPQHF. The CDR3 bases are TGTGCCAGCAGCTTAACAGACAGGGGTCATCAGCCCCAGCATTTT. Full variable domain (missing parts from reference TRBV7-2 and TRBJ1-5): GAGVSQSPSNKVTEKGKDVELRCDPISGHTALYWYRQSLGQGLEFLIYFQGNSAPDKSGLPSDRFSAERTGGSVSTLTIQRTQQEDSAVYLCASSLTDRGHQPQHFGDGTRLSIL.

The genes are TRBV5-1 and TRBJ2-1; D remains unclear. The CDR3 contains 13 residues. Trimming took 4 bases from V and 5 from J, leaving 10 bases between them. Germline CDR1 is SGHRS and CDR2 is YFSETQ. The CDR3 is CASSIRGNNEQFF. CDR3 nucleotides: TGCGCCAGCAGCATCAGAGGTAACAATGAGCAGTTCTTC. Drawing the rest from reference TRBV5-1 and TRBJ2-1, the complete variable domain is KAGVTQTPRYLIKTRGQQVTLSCSPISGHRSVSWYQQTPGQGLQFLFEYFSETQRNKGNFPGRFSGRQFSNSRSEMNVSTLELGDSALYLCASSIRGNNEQFFGPGTRLTVL.

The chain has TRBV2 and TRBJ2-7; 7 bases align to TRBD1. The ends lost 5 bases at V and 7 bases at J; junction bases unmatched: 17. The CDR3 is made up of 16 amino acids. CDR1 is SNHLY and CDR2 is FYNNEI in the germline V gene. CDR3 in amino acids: CASSKNRDRRLGEQYF. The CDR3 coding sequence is TGTGCCAGCAGTAAGAACCGGGACAGACGATTGGGTGAGCAGTACTTC.

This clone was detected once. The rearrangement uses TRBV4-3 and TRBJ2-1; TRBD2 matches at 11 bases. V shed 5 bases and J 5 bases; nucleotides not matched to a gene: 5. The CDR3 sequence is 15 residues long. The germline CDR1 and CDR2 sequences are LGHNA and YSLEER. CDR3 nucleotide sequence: TGCGCCAGCAGCTGGCTAGCGGGGGGAAACAATGAGCAGTTCTTC. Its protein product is CASSWLAGGNNEQFF.

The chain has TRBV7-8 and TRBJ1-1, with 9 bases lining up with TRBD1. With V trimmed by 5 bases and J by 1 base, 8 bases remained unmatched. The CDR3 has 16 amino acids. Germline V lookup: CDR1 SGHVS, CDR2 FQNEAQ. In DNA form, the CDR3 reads TGTGCCAGCAGCCCGCAATACAGGGGGCAGAACACTGAAGCTTTCTTT. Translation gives CASSPQYRGQNTEAFF.

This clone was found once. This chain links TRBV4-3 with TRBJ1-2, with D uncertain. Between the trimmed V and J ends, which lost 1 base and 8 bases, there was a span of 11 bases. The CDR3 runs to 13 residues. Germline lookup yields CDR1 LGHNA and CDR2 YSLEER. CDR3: CASSQVGITGYTF. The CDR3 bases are TGCGCCAGCAGCCAAGTGGGGATCACGGGCTACACCTTC.

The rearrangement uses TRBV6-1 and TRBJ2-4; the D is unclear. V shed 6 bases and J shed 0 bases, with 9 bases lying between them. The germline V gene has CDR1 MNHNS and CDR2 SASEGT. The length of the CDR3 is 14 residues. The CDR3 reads CASSRDLAKNIQYF. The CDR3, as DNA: TGTGCCAGCAGCAGAGACCTAGCCAAAAACATTCAGTACTTC.

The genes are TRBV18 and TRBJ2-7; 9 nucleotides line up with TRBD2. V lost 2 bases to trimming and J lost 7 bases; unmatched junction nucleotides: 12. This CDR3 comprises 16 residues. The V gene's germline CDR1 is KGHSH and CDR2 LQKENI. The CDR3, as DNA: TGTGCCAGCTCACCAGGTGTTGGCGGGGGGGCCGGGGAGCAGTACTTC. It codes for CASSPGVGGGAGEQYF.

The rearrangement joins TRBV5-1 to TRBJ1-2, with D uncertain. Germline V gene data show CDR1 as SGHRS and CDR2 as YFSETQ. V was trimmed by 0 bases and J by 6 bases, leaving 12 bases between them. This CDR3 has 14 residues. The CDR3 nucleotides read TGCGCCAGCAGCTTGGCGCCCTCGACGAATGGCTACACCTTC. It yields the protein CASSLAPSTNGYTF. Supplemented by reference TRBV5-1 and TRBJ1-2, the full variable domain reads KAGVTQTPRYLIKTRGQQVTLSCSPISGHRSVSWYQQTPGQGLQFLFEYFSETQRNKGNFPGRFSGRQFSNSRSEMNVSTLELGDSALYLCASSLAPSTNGYTFGSGTRLTVV.

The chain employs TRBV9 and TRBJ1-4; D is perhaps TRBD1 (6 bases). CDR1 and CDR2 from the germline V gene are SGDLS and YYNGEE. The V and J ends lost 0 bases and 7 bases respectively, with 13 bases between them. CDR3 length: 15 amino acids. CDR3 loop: CASSVAAGALEKLFF. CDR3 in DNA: TGTGCCAGCAGCGTAGCAGCGGGGGCCCTTGAAAAACTGTTTTTT.

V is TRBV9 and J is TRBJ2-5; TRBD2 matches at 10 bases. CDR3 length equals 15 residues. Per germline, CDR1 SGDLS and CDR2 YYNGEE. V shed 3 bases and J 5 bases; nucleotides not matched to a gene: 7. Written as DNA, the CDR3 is TGTGCCAGCAGCGGAAGCGGGGGGGCCCTGGAGACCCAGTACTTC. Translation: CASSGSGGALETQYF.

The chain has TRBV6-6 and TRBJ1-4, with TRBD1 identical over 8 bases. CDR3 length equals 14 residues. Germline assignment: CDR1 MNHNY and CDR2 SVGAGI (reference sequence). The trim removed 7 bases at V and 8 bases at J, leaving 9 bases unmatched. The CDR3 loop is CASTVVRGHEKLFF. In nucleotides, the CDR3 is TGTGCCAGCACCGTGGTCAGGGGGCACGAAAAACTGTTTTTT.

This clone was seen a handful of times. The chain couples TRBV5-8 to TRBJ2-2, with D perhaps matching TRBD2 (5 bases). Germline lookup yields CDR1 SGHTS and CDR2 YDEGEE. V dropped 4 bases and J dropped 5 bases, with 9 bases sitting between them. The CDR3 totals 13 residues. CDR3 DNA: TGTGCCAGCAGCCGGGAACAAACCGGGGAGCTGTTTTTT. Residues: CASSREQTGELFF.

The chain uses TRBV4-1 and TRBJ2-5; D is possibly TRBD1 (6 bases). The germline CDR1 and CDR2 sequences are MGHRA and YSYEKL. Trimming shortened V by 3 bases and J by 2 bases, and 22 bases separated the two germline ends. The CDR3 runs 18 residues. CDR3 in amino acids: CASSQSPNRDSRQETQYF. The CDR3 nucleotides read TGCGCCAGCAGCCAGTCACCGAACAGGGATTCCCGACAAGAGACCCAGTACTTC.

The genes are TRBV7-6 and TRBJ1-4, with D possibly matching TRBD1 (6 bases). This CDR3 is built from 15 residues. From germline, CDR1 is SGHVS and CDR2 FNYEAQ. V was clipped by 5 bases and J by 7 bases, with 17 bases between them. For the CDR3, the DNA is TGTGCCAGCAGCGCGACAGGCGTGATCGGTGAAAAACTGTTTTTT. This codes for CASSATGVIGEKLFF.

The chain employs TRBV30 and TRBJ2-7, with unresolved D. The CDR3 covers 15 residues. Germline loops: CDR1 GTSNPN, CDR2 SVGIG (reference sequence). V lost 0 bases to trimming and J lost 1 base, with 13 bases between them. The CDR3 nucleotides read TGTGCCTGGAGTGTACGGCAGCCAATGTCCTACGAGCAGTACTTC. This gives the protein CAWSVRQPMSYEQYF. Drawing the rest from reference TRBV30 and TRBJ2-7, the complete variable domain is SQTIHQWPATLVQPVGSPLSLECTVEGTSNPNLYWYRQAAGRGLQLLFYSVGIGQISSEVPQNLSASRPQDRQFILSSKKLLLSDSGFYLCAWSVRQPMSYEQYFGPGTRLTVT.

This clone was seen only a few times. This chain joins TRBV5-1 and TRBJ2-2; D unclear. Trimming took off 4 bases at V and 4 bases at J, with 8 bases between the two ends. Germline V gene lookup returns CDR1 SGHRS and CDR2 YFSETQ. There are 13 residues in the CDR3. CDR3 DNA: TGCGCCAGCAGCCAGGACGGCACCGGGGAGCTGTTTTTT. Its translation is CASSQDGTGELFF. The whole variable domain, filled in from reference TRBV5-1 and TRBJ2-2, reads KAGVTQTPRYLIKTRGQQVTLSCSPISGHRSVSWYQQTPGQGLQFLFEYFSETQRNKGNFPGRFSGRQFSNSRSEMNVSTLELGDSALYLCASSQDGTGELFFGEGSRLTVL.

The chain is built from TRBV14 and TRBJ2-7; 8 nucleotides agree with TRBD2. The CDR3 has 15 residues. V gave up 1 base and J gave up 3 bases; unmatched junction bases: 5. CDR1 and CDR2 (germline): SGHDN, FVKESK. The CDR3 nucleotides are TGTGCCAGCAGCCAAGGCCGGGGGGGCCTCTACGAGCAGTACTTC. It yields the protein CASSQGRGGLYEQYF.

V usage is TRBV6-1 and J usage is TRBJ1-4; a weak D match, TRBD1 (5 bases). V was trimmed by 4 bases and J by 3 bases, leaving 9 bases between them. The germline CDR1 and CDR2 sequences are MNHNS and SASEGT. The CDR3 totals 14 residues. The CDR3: CASSVTDANEKLFF. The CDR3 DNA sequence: TGTGCCAGCAGTGTGACAGATGCTAATGAAAAACTGTTTTTT.